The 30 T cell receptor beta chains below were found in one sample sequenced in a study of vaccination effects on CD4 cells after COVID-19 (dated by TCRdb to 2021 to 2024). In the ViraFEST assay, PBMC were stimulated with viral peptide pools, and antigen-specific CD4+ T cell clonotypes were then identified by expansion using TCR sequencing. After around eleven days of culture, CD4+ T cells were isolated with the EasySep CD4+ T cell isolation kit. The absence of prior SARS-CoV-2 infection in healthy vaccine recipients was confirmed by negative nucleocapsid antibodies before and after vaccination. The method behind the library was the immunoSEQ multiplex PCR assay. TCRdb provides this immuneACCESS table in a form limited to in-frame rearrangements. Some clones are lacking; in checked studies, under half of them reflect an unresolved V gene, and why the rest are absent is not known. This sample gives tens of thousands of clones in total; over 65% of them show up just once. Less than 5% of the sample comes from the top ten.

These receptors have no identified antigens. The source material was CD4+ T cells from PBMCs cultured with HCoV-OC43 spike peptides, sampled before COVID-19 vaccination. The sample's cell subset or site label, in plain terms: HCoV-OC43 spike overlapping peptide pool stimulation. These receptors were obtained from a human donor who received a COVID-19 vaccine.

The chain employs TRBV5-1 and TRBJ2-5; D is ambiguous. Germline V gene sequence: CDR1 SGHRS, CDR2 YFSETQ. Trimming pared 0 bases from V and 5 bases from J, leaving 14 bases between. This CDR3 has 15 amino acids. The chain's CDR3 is CASSLAQVQTETQYF. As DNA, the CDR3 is TGCGCCAGCAGCTTGGCCCAGGTCCAGACGGAGACCCAGTACTTC.

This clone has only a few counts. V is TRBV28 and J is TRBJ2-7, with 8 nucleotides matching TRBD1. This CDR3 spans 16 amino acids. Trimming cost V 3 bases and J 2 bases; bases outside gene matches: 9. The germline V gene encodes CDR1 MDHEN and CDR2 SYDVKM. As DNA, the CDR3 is TGTGCCAGCAGTTTGCGCCCGGGGGACAGGACCTACGAGCAGTACGTC. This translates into CASSLRPGDRTYEQYV.

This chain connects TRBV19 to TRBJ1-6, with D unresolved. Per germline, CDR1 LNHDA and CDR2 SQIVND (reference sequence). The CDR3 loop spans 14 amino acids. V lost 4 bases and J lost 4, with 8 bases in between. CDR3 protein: CASSKGNYNSPLHF. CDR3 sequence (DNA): TGTGCCAGTAGTAAGGGCAATTATAATTCACCCCTCCACTTT.

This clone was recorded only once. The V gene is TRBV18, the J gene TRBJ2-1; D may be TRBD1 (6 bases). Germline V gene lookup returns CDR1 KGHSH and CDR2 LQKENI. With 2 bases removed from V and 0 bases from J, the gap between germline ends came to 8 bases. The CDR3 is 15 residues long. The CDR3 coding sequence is TGTGCCAGCTCACCAGGACAGACCTCCTACAATGAGCAGTTCTTC. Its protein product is CASSPGQTSYNEQFF.

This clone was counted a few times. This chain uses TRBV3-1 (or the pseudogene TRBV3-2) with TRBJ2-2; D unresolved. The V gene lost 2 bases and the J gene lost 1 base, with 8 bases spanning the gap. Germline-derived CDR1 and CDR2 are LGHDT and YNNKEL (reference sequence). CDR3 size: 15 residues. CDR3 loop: CASSQWTLNTGELFF. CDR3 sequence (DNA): TGTGCCAGCAGCCAATGGACCCTGAACACCGGGGAGCTGTTTTTT.

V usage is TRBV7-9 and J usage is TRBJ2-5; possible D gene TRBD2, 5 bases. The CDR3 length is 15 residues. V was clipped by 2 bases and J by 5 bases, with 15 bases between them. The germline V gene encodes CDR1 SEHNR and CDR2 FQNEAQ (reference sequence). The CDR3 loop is CASSLSAAGGETQYF. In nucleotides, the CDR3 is TGTGCCAGCAGCTTATCCGCCGCGGGCGGTGAGACCCAGTACTTC. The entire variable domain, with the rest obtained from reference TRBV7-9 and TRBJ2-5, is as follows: DTGVSQNPRHKITKRGQNVTFRCDPISEHNRLYWYRQTLGQGPEFLTYFQNEAQLEKSRLLSDRFSAERPKGSFSTLEIQRTEQGDSAMYLCASSLSAAGGETQYFGPGTRLLVL.

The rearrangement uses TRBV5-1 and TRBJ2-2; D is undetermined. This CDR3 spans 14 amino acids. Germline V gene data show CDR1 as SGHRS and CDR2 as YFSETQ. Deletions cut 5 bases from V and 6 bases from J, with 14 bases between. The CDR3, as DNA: TGCGCCAGCAGGGCTTCTCCATCGTCCGGGGAGCTGTTTTTT. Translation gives CASRASPSSGELFF.

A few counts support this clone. CDR3 sequence: CASSKRGANQPQHF. Written as DNA, the CDR3 is TGTGCCAGCAGCAAGCGGGGGGCGAATCAGCCCCAGCATTTT. The chain couples TRBV7-9 to TRBJ1-5, with a weak D call TRBD1 (6 bases). The germline V gene has CDR1 SEHNR and CDR2 FQNEAQ (reference sequence). Trimming left V 5 bases short and J 4 bases short, with 12 bases between. CDR3 length equals 14 residues.

The CDR3 nucleotides are TGCGCCAGCAGCTTGGGACGGGAGAATGAAAAACTGTTTTTT. Translating it yields CASSLGRENEKLFF. The rearrangement links TRBV5-1 to TRBJ1-4, with D hard to call. The V gene's germline CDR1 is SGHRS and CDR2 YFSETQ. V gave up 0 bases and J gave up 5 bases, with 8 bases separating them. The CDR3 is 14 amino acids.

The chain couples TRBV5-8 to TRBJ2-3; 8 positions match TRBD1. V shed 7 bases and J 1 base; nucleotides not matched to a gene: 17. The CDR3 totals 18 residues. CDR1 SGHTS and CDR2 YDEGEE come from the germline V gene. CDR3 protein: CASPQSFSGGRGTDTQYF. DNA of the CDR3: TGTGCCAGCCCCCAAAGTTTTTCAGGGGGCAGGGGCACAGATACGCAGTATTTT.

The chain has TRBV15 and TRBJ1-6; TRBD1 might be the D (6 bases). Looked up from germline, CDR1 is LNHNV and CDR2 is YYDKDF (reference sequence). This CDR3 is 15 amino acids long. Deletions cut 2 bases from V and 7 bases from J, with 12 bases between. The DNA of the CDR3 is TGTGCCACCAGCAGAAACACAGGGCAGAATTCACCCCTCCACTTT. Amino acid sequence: CATSRNTGQNSPLHF.

The CDR3 reads CASSWGTGQYEQYV. CDR3 DNA: TGTGCCAGCAGCTGGGGGACAGGCCAATACGAGCAGTACGTC. This chain connects TRBV5-8 to TRBJ2-7; 8 bases are a match to TRBD1. CDR3 length: 14 residues. The J segment lost 4 bases and the V segment lost 3 bases, leaving 6 bases of the junction unmatched. Germline assignment: CDR1 SGHTS and CDR2 YDEGEE.

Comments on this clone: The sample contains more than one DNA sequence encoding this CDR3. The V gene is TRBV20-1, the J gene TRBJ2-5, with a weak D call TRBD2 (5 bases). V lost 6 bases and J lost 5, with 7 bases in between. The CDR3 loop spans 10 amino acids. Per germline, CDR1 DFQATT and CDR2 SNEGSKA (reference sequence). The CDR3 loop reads CSARRETQYF. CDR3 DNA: TGCAGTGCAAGGAGGGAGACCCAGTACTTC.

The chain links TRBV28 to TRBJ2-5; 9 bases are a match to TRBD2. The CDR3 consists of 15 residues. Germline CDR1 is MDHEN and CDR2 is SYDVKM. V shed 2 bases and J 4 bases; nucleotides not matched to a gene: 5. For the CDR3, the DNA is TGTGCCAGCAGTTTAGCGCGGGGGGGTCGAGAGACCCAGTACTTC. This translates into CASSLARGGRETQYF.

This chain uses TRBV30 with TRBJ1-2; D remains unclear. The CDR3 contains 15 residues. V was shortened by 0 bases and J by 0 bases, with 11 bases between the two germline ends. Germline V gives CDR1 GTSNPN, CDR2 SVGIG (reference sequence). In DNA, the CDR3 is TGTGCCTGGAGTGTAGGCTGGGCAGCTAACTATGGCTACACCTTC. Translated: CAWSVGWAANYGYTF.

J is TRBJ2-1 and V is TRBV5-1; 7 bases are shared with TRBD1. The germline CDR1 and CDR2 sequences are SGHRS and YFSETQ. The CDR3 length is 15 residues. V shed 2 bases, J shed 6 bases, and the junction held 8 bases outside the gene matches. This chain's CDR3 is CASSFTGVKGNEQFF. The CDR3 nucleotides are TGCGCCAGCAGCTTCACAGGGGTAAAGGGCAATGAGCAGTTCTTC.

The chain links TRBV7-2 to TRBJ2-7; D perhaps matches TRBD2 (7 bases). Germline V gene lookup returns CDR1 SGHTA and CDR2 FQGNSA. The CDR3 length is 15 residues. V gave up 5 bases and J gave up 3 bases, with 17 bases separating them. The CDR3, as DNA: TGTGCCAGCAGCCTGGGGGGCGGGGGTGTCTACGAGCAGTACGTC. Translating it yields CASSLGGGGVYEQYV.

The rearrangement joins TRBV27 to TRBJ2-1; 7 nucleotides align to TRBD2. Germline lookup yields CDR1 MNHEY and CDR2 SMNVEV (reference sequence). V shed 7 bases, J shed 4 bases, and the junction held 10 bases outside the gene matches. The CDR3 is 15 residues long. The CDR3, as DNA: TGTGCCAGCACCGTAGCGGGCCGTAAATACAATGAGCAGTTCTTC. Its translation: CASTVAGRKYNEQFF.

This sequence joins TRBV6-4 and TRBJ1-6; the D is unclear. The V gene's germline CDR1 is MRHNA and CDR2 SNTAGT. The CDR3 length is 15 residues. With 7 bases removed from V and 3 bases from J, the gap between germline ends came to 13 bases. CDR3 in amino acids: CASKRDISYNSPLHF. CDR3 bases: TGTGCCAGCAAACGCGACATCAGCTATAATTCACCCCTCCACTTT.

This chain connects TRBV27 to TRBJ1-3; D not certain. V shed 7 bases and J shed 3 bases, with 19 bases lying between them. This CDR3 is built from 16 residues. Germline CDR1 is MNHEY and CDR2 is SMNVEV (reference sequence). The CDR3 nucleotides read TGTGCCAGCACATTTGGATCCCCCCTGCTTGGAAACACCATATATTTT. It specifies CASTFGSPLLGNTIYF.

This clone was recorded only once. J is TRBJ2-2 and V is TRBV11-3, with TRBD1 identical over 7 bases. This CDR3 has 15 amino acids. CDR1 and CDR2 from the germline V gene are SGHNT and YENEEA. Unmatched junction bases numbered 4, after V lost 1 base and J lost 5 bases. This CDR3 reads CASSLGRGRTGELFF. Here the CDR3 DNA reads TGTGCCAGCAGCTTAGGAAGGGGGCGGACCGGGGAGCTGTTTTTT.

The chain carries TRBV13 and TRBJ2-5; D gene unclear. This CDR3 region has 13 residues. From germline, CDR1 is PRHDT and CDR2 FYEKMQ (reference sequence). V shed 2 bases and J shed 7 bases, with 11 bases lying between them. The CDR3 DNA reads TGTGCCAGCAGCTTATCGGCCCCCGGGACCCAGTACTTC. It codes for CASSLSAPGTQYF. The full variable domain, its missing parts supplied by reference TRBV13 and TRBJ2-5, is AAGVIQSPRHLIKEKRETATLKCYPIPRHDTVYWYQQGPGQDPQFLISFYEKMQSDKGSIPDRFSAQQFSDYHSELNMSSLELGDSALYFCASSLSAPGTQYFGPGTRLLVL.

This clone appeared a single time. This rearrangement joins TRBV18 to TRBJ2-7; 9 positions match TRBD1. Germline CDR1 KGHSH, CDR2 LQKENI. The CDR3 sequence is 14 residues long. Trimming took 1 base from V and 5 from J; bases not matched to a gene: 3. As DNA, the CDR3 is TGTGCCAGCTCACCACAACAGGGGGCGGACGAGCAGTACGTC. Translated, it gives CASSPQQGADEQYV.

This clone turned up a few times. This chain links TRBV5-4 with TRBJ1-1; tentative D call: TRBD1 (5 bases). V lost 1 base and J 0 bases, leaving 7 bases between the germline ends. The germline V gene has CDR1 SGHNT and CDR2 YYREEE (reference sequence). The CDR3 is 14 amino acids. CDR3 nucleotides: TGTGCCAGCAGCTTGTGGGGGATGAACACTGAAGCTTTCTTT. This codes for CASSLWGMNTEAFF.

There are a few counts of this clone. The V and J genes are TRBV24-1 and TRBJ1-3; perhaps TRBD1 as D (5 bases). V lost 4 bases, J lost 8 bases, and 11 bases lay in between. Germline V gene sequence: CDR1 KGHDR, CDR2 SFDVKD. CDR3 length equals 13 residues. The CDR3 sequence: CATSDPGADTIYF. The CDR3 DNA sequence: TGTGCCACCAGTGACCCCGGGGCGGACACCATATATTTT.

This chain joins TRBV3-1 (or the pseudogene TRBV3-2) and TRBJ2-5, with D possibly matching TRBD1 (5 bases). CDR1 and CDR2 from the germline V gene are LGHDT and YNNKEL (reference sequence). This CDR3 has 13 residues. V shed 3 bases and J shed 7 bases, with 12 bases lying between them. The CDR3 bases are TGTGCCAGCAGCCATGGTACAGGAGCGACCCAGTACTTC. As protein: CASSHGTGATQYF.

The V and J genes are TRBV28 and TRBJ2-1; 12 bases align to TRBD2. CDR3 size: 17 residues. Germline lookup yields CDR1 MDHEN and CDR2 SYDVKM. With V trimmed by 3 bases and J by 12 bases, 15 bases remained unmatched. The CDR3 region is CASSFQTSGGQKRWQFF. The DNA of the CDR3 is TGTGCCAGCAGTTTCCAGACTAGCGGGGGCCAAAAAAGGTGGCAGTTCTTC.

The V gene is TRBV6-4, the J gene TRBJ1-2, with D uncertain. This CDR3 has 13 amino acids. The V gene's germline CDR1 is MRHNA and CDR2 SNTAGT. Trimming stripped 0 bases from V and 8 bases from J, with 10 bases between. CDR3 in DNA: TGTGCCAGCAGTGACTCTCCCTACGGGGGCTACACCTTC. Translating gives CASSDSPYGGYTF.

CDR3 residues: CASSSGTFKTQYF. The CDR3 coding sequence is TGTGCCAGCAGCTCCGGGACTTTCAAGACCCAGTACTTC. The genes are TRBV7-2 and TRBJ2-5; possibly TRBD2 for D (6 bases). V was clipped by 4 bases and J by 6 bases, with 12 bases between them. The germline V gene has CDR1 SGHTA and CDR2 FQGNSA. The CDR3 is made up of 13 amino acids.

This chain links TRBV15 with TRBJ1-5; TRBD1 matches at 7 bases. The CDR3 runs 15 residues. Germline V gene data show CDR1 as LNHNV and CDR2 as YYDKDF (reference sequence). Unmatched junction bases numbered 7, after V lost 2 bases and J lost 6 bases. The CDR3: CATSRQTGDLQPQHF. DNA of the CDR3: TGTGCCACCAGCAGACAAACAGGGGATCTTCAGCCCCAGCATTTT.